The source of this T cell receptor (beta chain) is a study of T cell responses to AZD1222 COVID-19 vaccine. The V end lost 0 bases, the J end lost 4 bases, and 5 bases lay between the germline ends. The germline gives CDR1 SGHRS, CDR2 YFSETQ. The CDR3 is 13 residues long. Sequencing used immunoSEQ multiplex PCR; TCRdb keeps in-frame clones, though not all of them. The sample consists of about 110,000 clones, about 86% of them appearing once. The chain has TRBV5-1 and TRBJ1-5; D is unclear. This TCR derives from an adult in good health. Sequencing was performed on peripheral blood, taken on day 0 of AZD1222 vaccination. As DNA, the CDR3 is TGCGCCAGCAGCTTGGACCAGAATCAGCCCCAGCATTTT. This gives the protein CASSLDQNQPQHF.